Sequencing of this TCR beta chain was carried out in a study of post-analysis software for immune sequencing data. Overall study: The study covered relapsing-remitting, secondary progressive and progressive-relapsing courses of multiple sclerosis. Study results and caveats: Significantly lower normalized Chao1 diversity was seen in multiple sclerosis patients than in controls. Relative to controls, patients had five TRBV segments at higher frequency, with TRBV5-6, TRBV5-1 and TRBV20-1 among these.

This clonotype was observed a handful of times. Its antigen is unknown. V was shortened by 5 bases and J by 4 bases, with 15 bases between the two germline ends. Germline assignment: CDR1 SGHNT and CDR2 YENEEA. The CDR3 totals 16 residues. cDNA libraries of TCR beta carried unique molecular identifiers. TCRdb independently ran MiXCR on the PCR reads; one entry per CDR3 protein. The top ten clones hold around 0.56% of a sample with fewer than 850,000 distinct CDR3 sequences, 30% of them seen once. Material: blood. The chain recombines TRBV11-3 with TRBJ2-6; D assignment may be TRBD1 or TRBD2 (5 bases each). This sequence was found in a girl aged 10 to 17 with multiple sclerosis. The CDR3 coding sequence is TGTGCCAGCAGCCCGTCAGAGGGGAGAGGGGCCAACGTCCTGACTTTC. It yields the protein CASSPSEGRGANVLTF.